The T cell receptor beta chain described here comes from a study of graft-versus-host responses after intestinal transplantation. Clones were sequenced by immunoSEQ multiplex PCR, and TCRdb holds only the in-frame ones, with some missing. The data show roughly 50,000 clones, about 90% seen once. CDR1 is LNHDA, CDR2 SQIVND, per germline (reference sequence). CDR3 length equals 14 residues. The ends lost 11 bases at V and 1 base at J; junction bases unmatched: 10. The chain uses TRBV19 and TRBJ1-2; 7 positions agree with TRBD1. The specimen comprised PBMCs, sampled roughly 660 days after intestinal transplant. The receptor was derived from a human patient who received an intestinal transplant, so some T cells may come from the graft donor. As DNA, the CDR3 is TGTGCCTCTCAAACAGGGGCTGGTAACTATGGCTACACCTTC. Amino acid sequence: CASQTGAGNYGYTF.